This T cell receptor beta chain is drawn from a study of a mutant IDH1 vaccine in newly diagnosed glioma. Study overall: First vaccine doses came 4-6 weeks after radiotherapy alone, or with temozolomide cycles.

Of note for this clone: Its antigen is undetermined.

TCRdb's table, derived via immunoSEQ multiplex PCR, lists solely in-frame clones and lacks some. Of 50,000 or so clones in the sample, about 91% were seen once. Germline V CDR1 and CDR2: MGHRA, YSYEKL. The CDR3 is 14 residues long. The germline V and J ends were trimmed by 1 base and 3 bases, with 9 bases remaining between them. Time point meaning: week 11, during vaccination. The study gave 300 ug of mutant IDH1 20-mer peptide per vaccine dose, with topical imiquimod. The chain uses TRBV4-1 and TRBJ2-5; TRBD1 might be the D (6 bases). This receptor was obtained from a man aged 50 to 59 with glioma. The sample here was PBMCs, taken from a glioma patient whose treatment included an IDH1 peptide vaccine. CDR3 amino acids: CASSQVSGEETQYF. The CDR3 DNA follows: TGCGCCAGCAGCCAAGTGTCAGGGGAAGAGACCCAGTACTTC.